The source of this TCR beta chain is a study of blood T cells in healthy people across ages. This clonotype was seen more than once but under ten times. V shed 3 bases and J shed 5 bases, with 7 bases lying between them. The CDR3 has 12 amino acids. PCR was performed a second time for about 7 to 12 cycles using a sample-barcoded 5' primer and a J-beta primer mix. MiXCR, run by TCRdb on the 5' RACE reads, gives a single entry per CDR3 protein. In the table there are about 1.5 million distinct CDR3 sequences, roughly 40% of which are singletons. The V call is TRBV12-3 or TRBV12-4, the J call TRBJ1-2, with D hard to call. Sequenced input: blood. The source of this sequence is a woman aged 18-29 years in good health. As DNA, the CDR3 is TGTGCCAGCAGTTTTCTCGGATATGGCTACACCTTC. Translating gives CASSFLGYGYTF.